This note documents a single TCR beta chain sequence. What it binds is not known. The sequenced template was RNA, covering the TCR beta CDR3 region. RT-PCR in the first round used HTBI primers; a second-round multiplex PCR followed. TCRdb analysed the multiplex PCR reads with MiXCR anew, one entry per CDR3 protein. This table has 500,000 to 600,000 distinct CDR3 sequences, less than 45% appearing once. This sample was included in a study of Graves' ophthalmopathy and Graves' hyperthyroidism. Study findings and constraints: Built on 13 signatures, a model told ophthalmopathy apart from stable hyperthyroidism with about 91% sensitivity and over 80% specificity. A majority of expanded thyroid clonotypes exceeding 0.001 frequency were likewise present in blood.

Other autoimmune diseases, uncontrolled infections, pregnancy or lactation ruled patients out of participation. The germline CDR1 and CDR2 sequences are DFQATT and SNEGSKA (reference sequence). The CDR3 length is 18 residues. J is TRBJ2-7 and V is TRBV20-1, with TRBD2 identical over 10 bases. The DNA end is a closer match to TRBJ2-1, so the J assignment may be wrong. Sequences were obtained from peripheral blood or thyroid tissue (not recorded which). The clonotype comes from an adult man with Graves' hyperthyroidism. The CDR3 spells CSARGLAGDIWAPAEQFF. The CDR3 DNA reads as TGCAGTGCTAGAGGTCTAGCGGGAGATATTTGGGCACCAGCTGAGCAGTTCTTC.